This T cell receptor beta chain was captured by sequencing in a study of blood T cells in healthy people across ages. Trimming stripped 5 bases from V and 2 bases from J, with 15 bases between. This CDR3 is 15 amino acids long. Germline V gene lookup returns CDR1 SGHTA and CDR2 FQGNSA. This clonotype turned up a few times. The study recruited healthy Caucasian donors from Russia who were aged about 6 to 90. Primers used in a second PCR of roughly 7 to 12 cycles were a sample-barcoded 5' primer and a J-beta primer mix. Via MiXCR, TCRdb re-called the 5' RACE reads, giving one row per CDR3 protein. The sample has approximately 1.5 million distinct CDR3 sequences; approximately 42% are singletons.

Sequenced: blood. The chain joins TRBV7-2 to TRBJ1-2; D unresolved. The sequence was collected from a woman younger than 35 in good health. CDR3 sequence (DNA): TGTGCCAGCAGCCTCCCCCCAGGTTTAAACTATGGCTACACCTTC. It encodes CASSLPPGLNYGYTF.